This record concerns one T cell receptor (beta chain) sequence. This record belongs to a study of shared clonotypes between healthy human individuals. Sequencing used immunoSEQ multiplex PCR; TCRdb keeps in-frame clones, though not all of them. The table has some 490,000 clones, about 72% seen once; the top ten hold 12%. Per the germline V gene, CDR1 is WNHNN and CDR2 is SYGVQD (reference sequence). Trimming took 5 bases from V and 4 from J; bases not matched to a gene: 4. The CDR3 totals 14 residues. Around 82 million PBMCs supplied genomic DNA for unsorted samples. This TCR came from a woman between 40 and 55 years old in good health. Some clones in this sample may be carry-over from other donors' samples. This sequence joins TRBV10-1 and TRBJ2-1; TRBD2 matches 8 bases. Sequenced sample: PBMCs. In DNA, the CDR3 is TGCGCCAGCAGTCATAGCGGGACTTACAATGAGCAGTTCTTC. This gives the protein CASSHSGTYNEQFF.